The present T cell receptor beta chain was sequenced within a study of OX40 agonist ivuxolimab in advanced cancers. At the level of the study: Hepatocellular carcinoma, melanoma, renal cell or head and neck cancer occurred in dose-escalation patients. Partial responses occurred in three patients (one hepatocellular carcinoma, two cutaneous melanoma).

The germline V gene encodes CDR1 SEHNR and CDR2 FQNEAQ (reference sequence). The CDR3 contains 16 residues. Trimming took off 3 bases at V and 0 bases at J, with 15 bases between the two ends. Clones were read by immunoSEQ multiplex PCR, and TCRdb kept only the in-frame ones, dropping some. Here the sample spans around 37,000 clones, 81% being singletons. The sequence came from an adult with an advanced solid tumor such as melanoma, head and neck, liver or kidney cancer. This chain joins TRBV7-9 and TRBJ2-7; D is possibly TRBD2 (5 bases). Sequenced material: CD4+ or CD8+ T cells sorted from blood, taken in a trial of the OX40 agonist ivuxolimab. The CDR3 region is CASSFWRTASSYEQYF. CDR3 nucleotides: TGTGCCAGCAGCTTCTGGAGGACGGCTAGCTCCTACGAGCAGTACTTC.